These T cell receptor beta chains were read from a single sample in a study of blood T cell repertoires in COVID-19. Only in-frame clones appear in the TCRdb table, and some are missing; sequencing was by immunoSEQ multiplex PCR. The data contain about 370,000 clones, 89% of them singletons. The sequencing input was peripheral blood. The receptors derive from a young woman with COVID-19, enrolled during active disease. The CDR3 runs from the conserved cysteine through the conserved F or W. D genes are given only for firm matches. The size field is filled for only some rows; it gives once, few, many or a size class.

clone size	V gene	D gene	J gene	CDR3 DNA	CDR3 protein
NA	TRBV12-3/TRBV12-4	NA	TRBJ1-5	TGTGCCAGCAGTTCGGGATTTTCGAGACCCCAGCATTTT	CASSSGFSRPQHF
NA	TRBV30	TRBD2	TRBJ2-3	TGTGCCTGGTCCGGGGGGACTTCTAGCACAGATACGCAGTATTTT	CAWSGGTSSTDTQYF
NA	TRBV27	TRBD1	TRBJ2-5	TGTGCCAGCAGTCCCACCCGGGACAGGGGTGAGACCCAGTACTTC	CASSPTRDRGETQYF
NA	TRBV5-1	NA	TRBJ2-3	TGCGCCAGCAGCTTCTTTGCGGGGCGCACAGATACGCAGTATTTT	CASSFFAGRTDTQYF
NA	TRBV27	NA	TRBJ2-3	TGTGCCAGCAGTTTGGGGGCGTCGGATACGCAGTATTTT	CASSLGASDTQYF
NA	TRBV23-1	NA	TRBJ1-3	TGCGCCAGCAGTCAAGACAGGACTCCCTCTGGAAACACCATATATTTT	CASSQDRTPSGNTIYF
NA	TRBV5-4	NA	TRBJ2-3	TGTGCCAGCAGGGGGAGGACAGATACGCAGTATTTT	CASRGRTDTQYF
NA	TRBV19	NA	TRBJ1-6	TGTGCCAGTAGTATAGGTGGGAGCTCCTATAATTCACCCCTCCACTTT	CASSIGGSSYNSPLHF
NA	TRBV7-8	TRBD1	TRBJ1-2	TGTGCCAGCAGCCTACGGACAGGGGAAGGCTACACCTTC	CASSLRTGEGYTF
few	TRBV3-1/TRBV3-2	NA	TRBJ1-5	TGTGCCAGCAGCCAAGGGGAGAATCAGCCCCAGCATTTT	CASSQGENQPQHF
once	TRBV14	TRBD2	TRBJ2-1	TGTGCCAGCAGCCGACACTGGACGGAGCCGGGACTAGCGGGGGCCCGTTACAATGAGCAGTTCTTC	CASSRHWTEPGLAGARYNEQFF
NA	TRBV27	NA	TRBJ2-1	TGTGCCACCACTTCTCGGCTAGCCTACAATGAGCAGTTCTTC	CATTSRLAYNEQFF
NA	TRBV10-3	TRBD1	TRBJ1-5	TGTGCCATCGCACAGGGGGTGGATCAGCCCCAGCATTTT	CAIAQGVDQPQHF
NA	TRBV7-9	TRBD1	TRBJ2-4	TGTGCCAGCAGCTTAGAATCAGGGGGCACCAAAAACATTCAGTACTTC	CASSLESGGTKNIQYF
NA	TRBV5-4	TRBD1	TRBJ1-2	TGTGCCAGCAGCTTGATGATTTCAGGGGGCGGTGGCTACACCTTC	CASSLMISGGGGYTF
NA	TRBV11-2	TRBD1	TRBJ1-6	TGTGCCAGCAGCCCGGGACAGGAAAATTCACCCCTCCACTTT	CASSPGQENSPLHF
NA	TRBV2	TRBD2	TRBJ2-3	TGTGCCAGCAGCCTGACTAGCTATACGCAGTATTTT	CASSLTSYTQYF
NA	TRBV19	NA	TRBJ1-3	TGTGCCAGTAGTGGCCGACAGATACCTTCTGGAAACACCATATATTTT	CASSGRQIPSGNTIYF
NA	TRBV5-8	TRBD1	TRBJ1-2	TGTGCCAGCAGCCGACGACAGGGGGCGGGAGGCTACACCTTC	CASSRRQGAGGYTF
NA	TRBV9	NA	TRBJ1-4	TGTGCCAGCAGCGTACGGGGGGCGGATGAAAAACTGTTTTTT	CASSVRGADEKLFF
NA	TRBV24-1	NA	TRBJ2-7	TGTGCCACCAGTGATCGGGGGAACCCCTACGAGCAGTACTTC	CATSDRGNPYEQYF
NA	TRBV10-1	NA	TRBJ2-1	TGCGCCAGCAGTGATTCCTTGCGGCGATACAATGAGCAGTTCTTC	CASSDSLRRYNEQFF
few	TRBV11-2	NA	TRBJ2-7	TGTGCCAGCAGCTTAGCTTTTGGACAGCCCTACGAGCAGTACTTC	CASSLAFGQPYEQYF
few	TRBV2	NA	TRBJ2-2	TGTGCCAGCAGTGAAACTAGAGGGATCACCGGGGAGCTGTTTTTT	CASSETRGITGELFF
NA	TRBV3-1/TRBV3-2	TRBD1	TRBJ1-2	TGTGCCAGCAGCCCCCGGGACAGGGATCACTATGGCTACACCTTC	CASSPRDRDHYGYTF
few	TRBV7-9	NA	TRBJ1-6	TGTGCCAGCAGCTTAGCGCCTCCTGGGCAGGGCGGACGCTCACCCCTCCACTTT	CASSLAPPGQGGRSPLHF
NA	TRBV5-1	NA	TRBJ2-7	TGCGCCAGCAGCTGGGGTCCCGAGGGTGACGAGCAGTACTTC	CASSWGPEGDEQYF
NA	TRBV5-8	TRBD1	TRBJ2-3	TGTGCCAGCAGCCGGACAGGGGGCTGGGATACGCAGTATTTT	CASSRTGGWDTQYF
once	TRBV7-8	TRBD2	TRBJ2-1	TGTGCCAGCAGCCTCGGGGGGGCTTCCTACAATGAGCAGTTCTTC	CASSLGGASYNEQFF
NA	TRBV18	NA	TRBJ2-7	TGTGCCAGCTCACCAAACGTCCCGCGCCTTGAATACGAGCAGTACTTC	CASSPNVPRLEYEQYF
once	TRBV2	TRBD1	TRBJ1-1	TGTGCCAGCAGGGGACAGGGCGGGGACACTGAAGCTTTCTTT	CASRGQGGDTEAFF
once	TRBV11-2	TRBD2	TRBJ2-2	TGTGCCAGCAGCTTAGGCGGGAGAGCCCCCGGGGAGCTGTTTTTT	CASSLGGRAPGELFF
once	TRBV13	NA	TRBJ2-1	TGTGCCAGCAGCTTATCAGGGGGGCGGTACAATGAGCAGTTCTTC	CASSLSGGRYNEQFF
NA	TRBV12-3/TRBV12-4	NA	TRBJ2-4	TGTGCCAGCAGTTTAGCGCTAAGCATTCAGTACTTC	CASSLALSIQYF
NA	TRBV2	TRBD2	TRBJ2-4	TGTGCCAAATCGACTAGCGGGGCGAAAAACATTCAGTACTTC	CAKSTSGAKNIQYF
NA	TRBV4-2	TRBD2	TRBJ2-3	TGTGCCAGCAGCCAAGATAGCGGGGCTAGCACAGATACGCAGTATTTT	CASSQDSGASTDTQYF
NA	TRBV5-1	NA	TRBJ1-3	TGCGCCAGCAGCTTGGTGGGGGGGCGCGGCGGAAACACCATATATTTT	CASSLVGGRGGNTIYF
once	TRBV4-3	TRBD2	TRBJ2-1	TGCGCCAGCAGCCAAGATTCGCTACTAGCGGACTCCTACAATGAGCAGTTCTTC	CASSQDSLLADSYNEQFF
once	TRBV20-1	TRBD2	TRBJ2-5	TGCAGTGCTAGTGTAAGCGGGAGACGAGAGACCCAGTACTTC	CSASVSGRRETQYF
NA	TRBV7-2	NA	TRBJ2-1	TGTGCCAGCAGCTTAGAAGGGGACAGCCTGGGGGGTTTCGATGAGCAGTTCTTC	CASSLEGDSLGGFDEQFF
NA	TRBV7-7	NA	TRBJ2-3	TGTGCTAGCAGCCGCGGGACAGTTTACACAGATACGCAGTATTTT	CASSRGTVYTDTQYF
NA	TRBV5-4	TRBD2	TRBJ2-3	TGTGCCAGCAGCCTTGGGGGGGTATCGAGGACAGATACGCAGTATTTT	CASSLGGVSRTDTQYF
once	TRBV29-1	NA	TRBJ1-3	TGCAGCGTTTTGGACACTCATGGAAACACCATATATTTT	CSVLDTHGNTIYF
NA	TRBV29-1	TRBD1	TRBJ2-5	TGCAGCGTTGAAGGACAGGGGGCATCCGAGACCCAGTACTTC	CSVEGQGASETQYF
NA	TRBV6-2/TRBV6-3	TRBD1	TRBJ2-5	TGTGCCAGCAGTTATGAGGGGTATGGAACCAGGGGGTACCAAGAGACCCAGTACTTC	CASSYEGYGTRGYQETQYF
NA	TRBV28	NA	TRBJ1-2	TGTGCCAGCAGCTCCCCCAGGGTCCTATCCGACGGCTACACCTTC	CASSSPRVLSDGYTF
NA	TRBV7-2	TRBD2	TRBJ2-1	TGTGCCAGCAGCTGGCGGACTAGCGGATCCTACAATGAGCAGTTCTTC	CASSWRTSGSYNEQFF
many	TRBV10-1	NA	TRBJ1-1	TGCGCCAGCAGTGAGGGCCAACCGGGACCGGGGGCTGAAGCTTTCTTT	CASSEGQPGPGAEAFF
NA	TRBV4-2	NA	TRBJ2-2	TGTGCCAGCAGCCAAGATCACGGGGTTGCCGGGGAGCTGTTTTTT	CASSQDHGVAGELFF
once	TRBV20-1	NA	TRBJ1-5	TGCAGTGCTAGCTATGGTCAGCCCCAGCATTTT	CSASYGQPQHF
NA	TRBV7-2	NA	TRBJ1-6	TGTGCCAGCAGCCCTGGACTGAGTGTGAATTCACCCCTCCACTTT	CASSPGLSVNSPLHF
NA	TRBV11-3	TRBD2	TRBJ2-3	TGTGCCAGCAGCTTAGGGGGCGGGAGAGGCACAGATACGCAGTATTTT	CASSLGGGRGTDTQYF